Given below is one T cell receptor beta chain in context. Its antigen target is currently unknown. Base qualities are not recorded, but no much larger clone differs from it by a single base. The sample comes from a study of cytomegalovirus exposure and HLA in healthy donors (dated by TCRdb to 2016 to 2017). The study in broad terms: An earlier analysis of a few hundred of the donors reported approximately 280 Gb of sequence data and around 120 million unique TCR beta sequences obtained from about 179 million T cells. Typing coverage differed by locus: A, B, C, DRB1 and DQB1 were typed in about 620-630 donors, DQA1 in 522, DPA1 in around 600, and DPB1 in 400 to 490. Donor age, sex, ethnicity and CMV serostatus were collected together with the repertoire data. HLA typing included class I and class II loci at four-digit resolution. The genetic ancestry cluster associated with self-reported Caucasian donors included around four fifths of the 350 to 500 genotyped donors. To study patterns of TCR occurrence, a later analysis re-analyzed previously published TCR beta repertoires from 666 donors and added high-resolution HLA genotyping. To decide whether each TCR beta V gene segment behaved as functional or pseudogenic, an earlier analysis of approximately 590 of the donors relied on high-throughput TCR beta sequencing. A separate validation cohort of roughly 110 different subjects was used in addition to the roughly 700-subject first cohort. The study aimed to test whether cataloging public T cell receptors could reveal signatures of past pathogen exposure. A handful of DR-DQ haplotypes were handled as single units for association and clustering because linkage in the cohort was strong. Among about 410 genotyped donors of the cohort, an average of around 250,000 unique TCR beta nucleotide sequences was sequenced per donor, of which about 18% were non-productive. The later analysis used no new phenotypic data to find candidate immune exposures, relying instead on TCR beta sequences and their occurrence across donors. To predict cytomegalovirus infection status, the study combined high-throughput TCR immunosequencing, statistical association of individual TCRs with disease status, and machine learning. A later genetic analysis used genome-wide SNP genotypes for about three fifths of the 666 donors, treating that subset as a discovery cohort. All discovery cohort repertoires had been generated on a single sequencing platform. The T cell repertoires of 700 or so subjects were profiled by immunosequencing and related to cytomegalovirus serostatus. About 310 gigabases of sequencing data and 70 million to 100 million unique TCR sequences were included in an early release covering over 600 HLA-typed donors. The paper as a whole reports these results and caveats: Most TCR sequences were seen in very few donors, while some public TCRs were found in many individuals. Because HLA typing was missing for some donors at each locus, association tests included only the typed subset. The classifier was reported to diagnose cytomegalovirus status with high specificity and sensitivity in both the original cohort and the validation cohort. The only immune exposure information available for the cohort was CMV serostatus. In a later analysis, TCR association rates were found to vary across HLA loci, with the most associated TCRs seen for DRB1 alleles and the fewest for HLA-C alleles. When HLA alleles, especially DR and DQ, strongly co-occurred, TCR associations were difficult to assign to individual alleles. The presence/absence analyses assumed that sequencing depth was roughly uniform across donors, and that assumption may not be true. A later analysis reported that several top co-occurrence clusters appeared linked to parvovirus B19, influenza, CMV and Epstein-Barr virus. A further reported finding was that TCR beta sequences accurately predicted the HLA-A and HLA-B alleles for most subjects in the first cohort. Only TCR beta chains were sequenced in this cohort, and the absence of alpha or paired-chain data limited detectable features. The authors suggested that the approach could potentially be extended to other disease states and immunological phenotypes. A later genetic analysis reported fewer N-insertions in productive TCRs among donors in an Asian-associated ancestry cluster than the roughly 720-donor mean. A cluster of highly shared sequence variants was judged likely to be a technical artifact of the sequencing pipeline. The 87-base-pair reads could not distinguish some IMGT-functional V segments, including TRBV6-2 and TRBV6-3, so those segments were excluded. An association between a missense DCLRE1C variant and V-gene and J-gene trimming of TCR beta chains was found in a later genetic analysis and replicated in an independent cohort. Because counts were too low, seventeen rarely observed V segments, including chromosome 9 orphons, were excluded from the earlier analysis of 587 of the donors. A later analysis associated about 18,000 TCR beta sequences with specific HLA alleles at a false discovery rate of 0.05. In a later analysis, HLA-associated TCR beta chains showed more clonal expansion and lower generation probabilities than non-associated chains that were equally common. A total of roughly 160 TCR beta chains were listed by the study as associated with cytomegalovirus. In an earlier analysis of fewer than 700 of the donors, most TCR beta V segments appeared in productive rearrangements about 87% or about 30% of the time, broadly matching IMGT annotations. In vitro tests confirmed that a few of the cytomegalovirus-associated TCR beta chains recognize cytomegalovirus antigens. According to a later analysis, most CMV-associated TCR beta chains appeared to be HLA-restricted, and the HLA associations seemed to be driven largely by CMV exposure. Correlated functional status among segregating V segments might be attributable to linkage disequilibrium, but an unknown experimental factor could not be ruled out.

Its CDR3 holds 15 amino acids, cysteine through phenylalanine. The read is trimmed to its CDR3 DNA, 45 bases read in frame from base 1. Trimming at the junction amounts to 4 bases on V and 2 bases on J, and the germline ends lie 15 bases apart. The germline V gene (reference sequence) yields SGHNT for CDR1 and YYREEE for CDR2. The cohort consisted of some 670 healthy bone marrow donors. At the time of sampling, all cohort members were nominally healthy, though unrecorded immune exposures were likely present. The donor was CMV seronegative and was included in the group of about 350 seronegative cohort members. Every donor gave a peripheral blood sample, and the peripheral blood mononuclear cells from that sample were used for TCR beta sequencing. The Qiagen DNeasy Blood Extraction Kit was used to extract genomic DNA from the blood cell samples. Libraries were constructed by the immunoSEQ multiplex PCR assay. For the multiplex PCR, a mixture combining 60 forward primers for TCR Vbeta segments and 13 reverse primers for TCR Jbeta segments was used. Amplification of the CDR3 region of rearranged TCR beta genes was performed with a multiplex PCR assay on genomic DNA. The amplified TCR beta libraries were sequenced on the Illumina HiSeq System as 87-base-pair reads. Per the source publication's procedure: Across the 670 or so repertoires, a later analysis counted 60 million to 90 million unique TCR beta chains, roughly 11 million of which were shared by at least two donors. Raw reads were error-corrected and collapsed into unique sequences with a nearest-neighbor algorithm that merged closely related sequences to remove PCR and sequencing errors. CDR3 sequences were aligned to IMGT reference sequences to assign V, D and J gene segments. For a sequence to be retained, a match of at least six nucleotides was required to both a V gene segment and a J gene segment. A rearrangement was called productive if the CDR3 had no stop codons and remained in frame with V and J, and every other rearrangement was called non-productive. Following IMGT convention, CDR3 was defined as the stretch from the second conserved V-encoded cysteine to the conserved J-encoded phenylalanine. The earlier analysis of a few hundred of the donors excluded sequences that lacked an unambiguous match to a single V gene segment. An earlier analysis of fewer than 750 of the donors classified V segments as functional when productive rearrangements were above 56.7% and as segregating when the standard deviation between donors was above 5%. To diagnose cytomegalovirus status from the catalog of TCR beta chain sequences, a statistical classification framework was built. In a later analysis, TCR nucleotide sequences were compared against IMGT/GENE-DB human TR gene sequences so that V and J genes could be assigned. A later analysis assigned CDR3 sequences and most-parsimonious VDJ recombination scenarios with the TCRdist pipeline. In a later analysis, every TCR beta chain was defined by the combination of its CDR3 amino acid sequence and its V-gene family, and reads without a unique V-gene family were dropped. In a later analysis, some 600 highly shared, low-generation-probability nucleotide sequences were removed to address suspected cross-contamination and a sequencing artifact. For each public chain, a later analysis derived a clonal expansion index from normalized ranks of inferred template counts within each repertoire. Generation probabilities in a later analysis came from a VDJ recombination model fitted to out-of-frame rearrangements, and those results were checked against IGoR. A later analysis scored TCR-TCR, TCR-HLA and TCR-CMV co-occurrence with hypergeometric tests, applying a repertoire-size bias correction to TCR pairs. False discovery rates were estimated in a later analysis by permuting HLA or CMV assignments 20 times. In a later analysis, co-occurring TCRs were grouped using DBSCAN, with TCRdist sequence similarity added in when clustering inside HLA-allele-positive subsets. Repertoires with fewer than 30,000 or more than 120,000 public chains were left out of co-occurrence clustering, as were five repertoires with anomalous nucleotide sharing. In its TCRdb copy, this immuneACCESS table keeps in-frame sequences only and misses some clones. Where compared with another copy, unresolved V genes explain less than half of these, and the others have no known cause. The V and J calls and clone size are taken from that table; D and trimming were inferred from the DNA. This sample has around 300,000 clones in its table, and 70% to 90% of those were observed once. The ten largest account for more than 2% of the sample.

Sequencing was performed on PBMCs. This sequence uses TRBV5-4 and TRBJ2-5; the D region possibly corresponds to TRBD1 (6 bases align). This receptor was obtained from a woman under 30 in good health and CMV-seronegative. The DNA reads TGTGCCAGCAGCGGAAAAGACAGGTTACAAGAGACCCAGTACTTC. It translates to CASSGKDRLQETQYF.